This T cell receptor (beta chain) was obtained from a study of T-cell memory formation after mild COVID-19. About the study: The two donors had largely donor-specific TCR clusters.

TCRdb independently ran MiXCR on the 5' RACE reads; one entry per CDR3 protein. There are 350,000 to 450,000 distinct CDR3 sequences in the sample; 25% to 30% occur only once, and about 13% lies in the top ten. V lost 3 bases and J 5 bases, leaving 8 bases between the germline ends. Germline values: CDR1 SQVTM, CDR2 ANQGSEA. The length of the CDR3 is 12 residues. The material sequenced was PBMCs or a T cell subset sorted from them (not recorded which). The chain uses TRBV29-1 and TRBJ2-1; D is undetermined. This TCR derives from an adult woman who had mild COVID-19 (a few samples of this study predate the infection). Cell type and time point are not known. The CDR3 region is CSVDRRNNEQFF. As DNA, the CDR3 is TGCAGCGTTGACAGGCGTAACAATGAGCAGTTCTTC.